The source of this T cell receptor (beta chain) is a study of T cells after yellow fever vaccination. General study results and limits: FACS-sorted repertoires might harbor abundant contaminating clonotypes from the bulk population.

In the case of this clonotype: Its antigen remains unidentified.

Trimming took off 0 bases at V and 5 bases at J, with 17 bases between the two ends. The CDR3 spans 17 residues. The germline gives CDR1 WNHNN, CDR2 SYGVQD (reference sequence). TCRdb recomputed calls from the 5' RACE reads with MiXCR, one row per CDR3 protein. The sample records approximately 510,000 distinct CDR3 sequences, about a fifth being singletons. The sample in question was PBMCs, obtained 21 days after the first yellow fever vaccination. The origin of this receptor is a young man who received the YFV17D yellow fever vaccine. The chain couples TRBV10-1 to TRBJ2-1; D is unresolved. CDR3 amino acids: CASSESSPVQNDNEQFF. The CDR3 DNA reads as TGCGCCAGCAGTGAGTCGAGCCCCGTACAGAATGACAATGAGCAGTTCTTC.